This entry lists 22 T cell receptor beta chains sequenced from one sample in a study of shared clonotypes between healthy human individuals. Assay used: immunoSEQ multiplex PCR; TCRdb lists only in-frame clones, some missing. The sample has 300,000 to 400,000 clones, under 80% seen once; the top ten hold over 9%. The sample consisted of memory CD4+ T cells sorted from blood. Subset: CD45RA-negative fraction. The receptors derive from a man aged 25 to 40 in good health.

This clone was observed a handful of times. The chain has TRBV10-1 and TRBJ2-2; D is undetermined. V was clipped by 6 bases and J by 6 bases, with 8 bases between them. This CDR3 spans 12 amino acids. Germline CDR1 is WNHNN and CDR2 is SYGVQD (reference sequence). As DNA, the CDR3 is TGCGCCAGCAGGGCCCTTTCCGGGGAGCTGTTTTTT. Protein: CASRALSGELFF.

In its sample, this clone was seen a few times. The chain has TRBV4-2 and TRBJ2-4; 7 positions match TRBD2. Germline V gene data show CDR1 as LGHNA and CDR2 as YNFKEQ. The CDR3 is 17 amino acids. Trimming removed 0 bases from V and 1 base from J; junction bases left unmatched: 6. CDR3 sequence reads: CASSQDRSGNAKNIQYF. Here the CDR3 DNA reads TGTGCCAGCAGCCAAGATAGAAGCGGGAACGCCAAAAACATTCAGTACTTC.

The genes are TRBV2 and TRBJ2-7; D unresolved. The ends were cut back, 3 bases at V and 3 bases at J, with 12 bases in the middle. The CDR3 has 14 amino acids. Per germline, CDR1 SNHLY and CDR2 FYNNEI. CDR3: CASSDSAGVYEQYF. The CDR3 coding sequence is TGTGCCAGCAGTGACTCGGCAGGTGTCTACGAGCAGTACTTC.

This clone was seen just once. V and J are TRBV6-4 and TRBJ2-2, with a possible D match to TRBD2 (5 bases). V lost 5 bases and J 4 bases, leaving 11 bases between the germline ends. CDR1 is MRHNA, CDR2 SNTAGT, per germline. CDR3 length equals 14 residues. The CDR3 region is CASSIEGATGELFF. CDR3 in DNA: TGTGCCAGCAGTATCGAGGGAGCCACCGGGGAGCTGTTTTTT.

This clone was found a few times. The CDR3 loop is CASSVVPGRGLVYGYTF. CDR3 sequence (DNA): TGTGCCAGCAGCGTAGTTCCAGGGAGGGGACTAGTCTATGGCTACACCTTC. The chain is built from TRBV9 and TRBJ1-2, with D possibly TRBD1 on 5 matching bases. V was trimmed by 0 bases and J by 4 bases, leaving 19 bases between them. This CDR3 spans 17 amino acids. The V gene's germline CDR1 is SGDLS and CDR2 YYNGEE.

V gene TRBV6-6 combines with J gene TRBJ2-3; TRBD1 matches 7 bases. The V gene's germline CDR1 is MNHNY and CDR2 SVGAGI (reference sequence). This CDR3 has 15 amino acids. V shed 4 bases, J shed 2 bases, and the junction held 6 bases outside the gene matches. CDR3 in amino acids: CASSFGQAFTDTQYF. CDR3 in DNA: TGTGCCAGCAGTTTCGGACAGGCCTTCACAGATACGCAGTATTTT.

The CDR3: CASSSSWRPTDTQYF. The CDR3 bases are TGTGCCAGCAGCAGTTCGTGGCGCCCCACAGATACGCAGTATTTT. The chain has TRBV5-5 and TRBJ2-3, with D unresolved. Trimming cost V 4 bases and J 2 bases, with 14 bases left between them. Per germline, CDR1 SGHKS and CDR2 YYEKEE (reference sequence). This CDR3 is 15 amino acids long. The whole variable domain, filled in from reference TRBV5-5 and TRBJ2-3, reads DAGVTQSPTHLIKTRGQQVTLRCSPISGHKSVSWYQQVLGQGPQFIFQYYEKEERGRGNFPDRFSARQFPNYSSELNVNALLLGDSALYLCASSSSWRPTDTQYFGPGTRLTVL.

This clone was seen repeatedly, ten times or more. V is TRBV5-6 and J is TRBJ2-5, with TRBD1 as a possible D gene (5 bases). CDR3 size: 14 residues. The germline V and J ends were trimmed by 1 base and 5 bases, with 12 bases remaining between them. Germline V gene sequence: CDR1 SGHDT, CDR2 YYEEEE. The CDR3 loop is CASSLYGQGETQYF. In DNA form, the CDR3 reads TGTGCCAGCAGCTTGTATGGTCAGGGTGAGACCCAGTACTTC. The full variable domain, with the rest looked up from reference TRBV5-6 and TRBJ2-5, is DAGVTQSPTHLIKTRGQQVTLRCSPKSGHDTVSWYQQALGQGPQFIFQYYEEEERQRGNFPDRFSGHQFPNYSSELNVNALLLGDSALYLCASSLYGQGETQYFGPGTRLLVL.

This sequence joins TRBV7-6 and TRBJ2-5; D is unresolved. The CDR3 loop spans 15 amino acids. Germline V gene sequence: CDR1 SGHVS, CDR2 FNYEAQ. Trimming took 1 base from V and 4 from J, leaving 13 bases between them. For the CDR3, the DNA is TGTGCCAGCAGCTTAGGGGCAACCCTCGTAGAGACCCAGTACTTC. Its protein is CASSLGATLVETQYF.

The chain employs TRBV9 and TRBJ2-1; 7 bases map to TRBD2. CDR1 is SGDLS, CDR2 YYNGEE, per germline. The CDR3 has 14 amino acids. Trimming took 6 bases from V and 15 from J; bases not matched to a gene: 18. The CDR3 loop reads CASTEGVRGSFLFF. In nucleotides, the CDR3 is TGTGCCAGCACCGAAGGGGTTCGCGGGAGCTTTTTGTTCTTC. The variable domain in full, with the rest retrieved from reference TRBV9 and TRBJ2-1, is DSGVTQTPKHLITATGQRVTLRCSPRSGDLSVYWYQQSLDQGLQFLIQYYNGEERAKGNILERFSAQQFPDLHSELNLSSLELGDSALYFCASTEGVRGSFLFFGPGTRLTVL.

This rearrangement joins TRBV5-6 to TRBJ2-1, with TRBD1 matching 7 bases. J gave up 8 bases and V 2 bases, and 4 bases lay outside the gene matches. CDR3 size: 13 residues. CDR1 and CDR2 from the germline V gene are SGHDT and YYEEEE. The CDR3 DNA follows: TGTGCCAGCAGCTTCAGGGGGTTAGATGAGCAGTTCTTC. The encoded protein is CASSFRGLDEQFF.

This clone was seen only once. Other DNA sequences in the same sample also yield this CDR3. The chain combines TRBV18 with TRBJ2-7; the D is unclear. The germline gives CDR1 KGHSH, CDR2 LQKENI. Trimming took 3 bases from V and 3 from J, leaving 6 bases between them. The CDR3 is 12 amino acids. DNA of the CDR3: TGTGCCAGCTCACCCAACAGCTACGAGCAGTACTTC. Amino acid sequence: CASSPNSYEQYF.

This chain links TRBV7-2 with TRBJ2-3; TRBD2 matches at 10 bases. V was clipped by 3 bases and J by 2 bases; unmatched bases: 11. CDR1 and CDR2 (germline): SGHTA, FQGNSA. The length of the CDR3 is 18 residues. The CDR3 coding sequence is TGTGCCAGCAGCTTCCCTAGCGGGAGTGACCTTGCCACAGATACGCAGTATTTT. Translating gives CASSFPSGSDLATDTQYF.

The V call is TRBV5-5, the J call TRBJ1-5, with D tentatively TRBD1 (5 bases). The CDR3 is 14 amino acids. Trimming pared 0 bases from V and 5 bases from J, leaving 9 bases between. Germline V CDR1 and CDR2: SGHKS, YYEKEE (reference sequence). The CDR3 here is CASSLEGTYQPQHF. The CDR3 region has the DNA TGTGCCAGCAGCTTGGAGGGGACTTATCAGCCCCAGCATTTT.

This clone was observed many times. This chain uses TRBV28 with TRBJ2-1; 8 bases match TRBD1. The CDR3 extends over 13 amino acids. CDR1 and CDR2 from the germline V gene are MDHEN and SYDVKM. V dropped 6 bases and J dropped 5; count of bases not matched to a gene: 3. CDR3 nucleotides: TGTGCCAGCAGCCGGGACAGGCACAATGAGCAGTTCTTC. Its translation is CASSRDRHNEQFF.

This chain uses TRBV18 with TRBJ1-2; D possibly corresponds to TRBD1 (5 bases). The germline gives CDR1 KGHSH, CDR2 LQKENI. V was shortened by 3 bases and J by 0 bases, with 14 bases between the two germline ends. The CDR3 sequence is 16 residues long. Here the CDR3 reads CASSPYQQAANYGYTF. DNA for the CDR3: TGTGCCAGCTCACCTTACCAACAGGCAGCTAACTATGGCTACACCTTC.

The chain has TRBV7-6 and TRBJ2-5; TRBD1 matches 8 bases. CDR1 and CDR2 (germline): SGHVS, FNYEAQ. Germline trimming cut 5 bases from V and 5 bases from J; bases unmatched to any gene: 7. The CDR3 extends over 14 amino acids. CDR3: CASSTRTGFETQYF. CDR3 DNA sequence: TGTGCCAGCAGCACCAGGACAGGGTTTGAGACCCAGTACTTC. The full variable domain, with the rest looked up from reference TRBV7-6 and TRBJ2-5, is GAGVSQSPRYKVTKRGQDVALRCDPISGHVSLYWYRQALGQGPEFLTYFNYEAQQDKSGLPNDRFSAERPEGSISTLTIQRTEQRDSAMYRCASSTRTGFETQYFGPGTRLLVL.

The chain links TRBV7-9 to TRBJ2-7; a weak D match, TRBD2 (6 bases). Trimming stripped 8 bases from V and 1 base from J, with 18 bases between. This CDR3 has 15 residues. Germline assignment: CDR1 SEHNR and CDR2 FQNEAQ (reference sequence). The CDR3 DNA is TGTGCCAGCGTGGGTCGGGCGGGAAGGTCCTACGAGCAGTACTTC. Its protein product is CASVGRAGRSYEQYF.

The chain combines TRBV6-6 with TRBJ2-7, with 7 bases aligning to TRBD1. The trim removed 4 bases at V and 2 bases at J, leaving 2 bases unmatched. The CDR3 spans 13 residues. The germline CDR1 and CDR2 sequences are MNHNY and SVGAGI (reference sequence). The CDR3 DNA sequence: TGTGCCAGCAGTTGGGGACAGACCTACGAGCAGTACTTC. Its protein product is CASSWGQTYEQYF.

This clone has a single count. The gene calls are TRBV25-1 and TRBJ2-1, with 8 bases lining up with TRBD1. The length of the CDR3 is 13 residues. Germline CDR1 reads MGHDK; CDR2 reads SYGVNS. Trimming cost V 5 bases and J 7 bases; bases outside gene matches: 4. The CDR3 spells CASSQGARNEQFF. In nucleotides, the CDR3 is TGTGCCAGCAGTCAGGGGGCGAGAAATGAGCAGTTCTTC.

CDR3 nucleotides: TGTGCCAGCAGCGTGAGACAGGGGAGGGGAATGAACACTGAAGCTTTCTTT. It is translated as CASSVRQGRGMNTEAFF. This rearrangement joins TRBV14 to TRBJ1-1, with 8 bases that match TRBD1. This CDR3 region has 17 residues. The junction had 11 bases not matched to a gene; V was cut back by 5 bases and J by 0 bases. Germline V CDR1 and CDR2: SGHDN, FVKESK. Based on the CDR3 plus reference TRBV14 and TRBJ1-1, the full variable domain is EAGVTQFPSHSVIEKGQTVTLRCDPISGHDNLYWYRRVMGKEIKFLLHFVKESKQDESGMPNNRFLAERTGGTYSTLKVQPAELEDSGVYFCASSVRQGRGMNTEAFFGQGTRLTVV.

This chain connects TRBV28 to TRBJ2-7; 7 bases align to TRBD2. This CDR3 is 15 amino acids long. The V gene end was trimmed by 5 bases and the J gene end by 2 bases; junction bases not matched to a gene: 9. Per the germline V gene, CDR1 is MDHEN and CDR2 is SYDVKM. CDR3: CASSAPGLAAYEQYF. DNA of the CDR3: TGTGCCAGCAGTGCCCCGGGCCTAGCGGCCTACGAGCAGTACTTC.